One sample yielded the 7 T cell receptor beta chains listed below, sequenced in a study of blood T cells in healthy people across ages. PCR was performed a second time for about 6 to 11 cycles using a sample-barcoded 5' primer and a J-beta primer mix. TCRdb passed the 5' RACE reads through MiXCR, listing each CDR3 protein once. The data contain some 900,000 distinct CDR3 sequences, around 48% of them seen just once; the ten biggest clones take up over 10%. Input material: blood. The receptors here all came from a man aged 30 to 45 in good health.

V is TRBV28 and J is TRBJ1-1; D is perhaps TRBD1 (5 bases). Trimming took 1 base from V and 0 from J, leaving 15 bases between them. The CDR3 has 17 residues. Germline CDR1 and CDR2: MDHEN and SYDVKM. The CDR3 bases are TGTGCCAGCAGTTTATCTACGGGGACTATCATGAACACTGAAGCTTTCTTT. Its protein product is CASSLSTGTIMNTEAFF.

The chain combines TRBV5-1 with TRBJ2-1; TRBD2 matches at 11 bases. This CDR3 has 15 residues. J was trimmed by 6 bases and V by 8 bases; bases with no gene match: 10. Germline assignment: CDR1 SGHRS and CDR2 YFSETQ. The CDR3 DNA reads TGCGCCAGTACCCTTACTAGCGGGGGAATCAATGAGCAGTTCTTC. It is translated as CASTLTSGGINEQFF.

The V call is TRBV6-5, the J call TRBJ2-1, with a tentative D call TRBD2 (6 bases). Per the germline V gene, CDR1 is MNHEY and CDR2 is SVGAGI. V dropped 8 bases and J dropped 0 bases, with 14 bases sitting between them. The CDR3 has 15 residues. CDR3 in amino acids: CASSGVGSSYNEQFF. In DNA, the CDR3 is TGTGCCAGCTCGGGAGTGGGAAGCTCCTACAATGAGCAGTTCTTC.

This sequence joins TRBV28 and TRBJ2-3; unclear D gene. The CDR3 has 12 amino acids. The V gene's germline CDR1 is MDHEN and CDR2 SYDVKM. With 6 bases removed from V and 10 bases from J, the gap between germline ends came to 14 bases. The CDR3 DNA reads as TGTGCCAGCAGCTCAGAGAGAAGGGCGCAGTATTTT. It specifies CASSSERRAQYF.

Only a few counts were recorded for this clonotype. The chain couples TRBV7-8 to TRBJ2-1; possible D gene TRBD2, 5 bases. Germline lookup yields CDR1 SGHVS and CDR2 FQNEAQ. The CDR3 has 15 amino acids. The V and J ends lost 1 base and 0 bases respectively, with 7 bases between them. The DNA for the CDR3 is TGTGCCAGCAGCTTAGATGCGGGCTCCTACAATGAGCAGTTCTTC. Translation gives CASSLDAGSYNEQFF.

The chain carries TRBV24-1 and TRBJ2-1; no clear D. The CDR3 spans 16 residues. Germline CDR1 reads KGHDR; CDR2 reads SFDVKD. The V end lost 1 base, the J end lost 0 bases, and 9 bases lay between the germline ends. CDR3: CATSDFPGSSYNEQFF. The CDR3 coding sequence is TGTGCCACCAGTGATTTTCCAGGCAGCTCCTACAATGAGCAGTTCTTC.

This clonotype showed up just a few times. The CDR3 coding sequence is TGCGCCAGCAGCAAAGGCGGAGGGCAGACCGGGGAGCTGTTTTTT. Protein product: CASSKGGGQTGELFF. The gene calls are TRBV5-1 and TRBJ2-2; perhaps TRBD2 as D (6 bases). Trimming pared 4 bases from V and 5 bases from J, leaving 15 bases between. Germline V CDR1 and CDR2: SGHRS, YFSETQ. The CDR3 is 15 amino acids.